The clone carrying this T cell receptor (beta chain) is a singleton in its sample. Those who participated ranged in age from about 18 to 95 years and resided in approximately 23 US areas. Which cohort a participant joined came from the clinical history participants gave. Cohort 3 recovery required two negative PCRs, clearance, or symptom resolution. The V and J ends lost 3 bases and 0 bases, in that order; junction bases with no gene match: 2. Germline V gives CDR1 SGHNT, CDR2 YYREEE (reference sequence). This CDR3 comprises 15 residues. This entry is derived from a study of blood T cell repertoires in COVID-19. This table comes from immunoSEQ multiplex PCR, and its TCRdb copy is limited to in-frame clones, with some not included. This repertoire shows 100,000 to 150,000 clones, about 86% found once; its top ten account for approximately 2.3%.

The rearrangement uses TRBV5-4 and TRBJ2-3; TRBD1 matches at 9 bases. This receptor was identified in a woman aged 50 to 60 who had recovered from COVID-19. Sequenced input: PBMCs or T cells enriched from blood (not recorded which). CDR3 nucleotides: TGTGCCAGCAGCTGGGACAGGGTAAGCACAGATACGCAGTATTTT. This translates into CASSWDRVSTDTQYF. The entire variable domain, with the rest obtained from reference TRBV5-4 and TRBJ2-3, is as follows: ETGVTQSPTHLIKTRGQQVTLRCSSQSGHNTVSWYQQALGQGPQFIFQYYREEENGRGNFPPRFSGLQFPNYSSELNVNALELDDSALYLCASSWDRVSTDTQYFGPGTRLTVL.